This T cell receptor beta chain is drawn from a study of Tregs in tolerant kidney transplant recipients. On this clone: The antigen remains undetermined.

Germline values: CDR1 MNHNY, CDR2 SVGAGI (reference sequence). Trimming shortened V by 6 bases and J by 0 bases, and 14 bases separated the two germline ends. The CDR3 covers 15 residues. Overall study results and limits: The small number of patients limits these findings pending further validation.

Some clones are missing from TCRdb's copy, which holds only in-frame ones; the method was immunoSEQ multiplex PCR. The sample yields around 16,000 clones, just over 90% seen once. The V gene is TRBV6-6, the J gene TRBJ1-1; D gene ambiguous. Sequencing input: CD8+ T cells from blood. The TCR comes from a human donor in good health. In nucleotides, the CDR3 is TGTGCCAGCAGCCCCCTGGTGGATATGAACACTGAAGCTTTCTTT. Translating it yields CASSPLVDMNTEAFF.